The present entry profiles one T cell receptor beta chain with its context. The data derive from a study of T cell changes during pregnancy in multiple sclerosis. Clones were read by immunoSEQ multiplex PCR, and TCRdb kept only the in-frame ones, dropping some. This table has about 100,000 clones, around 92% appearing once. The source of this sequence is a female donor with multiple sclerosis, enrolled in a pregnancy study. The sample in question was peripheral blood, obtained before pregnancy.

CDR3 bases: TGTGCCAGCAGCACCAGGCGAGGGGGGGATGAAAAACTGTTTTTT. Its protein is CASSTRRGGDEKLFF. J is TRBJ1-4 and V is TRBV4-2; D is possibly TRBD1 (6 bases). The CDR3 is 15 amino acids. Germline CDR1 is LGHNA and CDR2 is YNFKEQ. Trimming took 5 bases from V and 6 from J, leaving 16 bases between them.